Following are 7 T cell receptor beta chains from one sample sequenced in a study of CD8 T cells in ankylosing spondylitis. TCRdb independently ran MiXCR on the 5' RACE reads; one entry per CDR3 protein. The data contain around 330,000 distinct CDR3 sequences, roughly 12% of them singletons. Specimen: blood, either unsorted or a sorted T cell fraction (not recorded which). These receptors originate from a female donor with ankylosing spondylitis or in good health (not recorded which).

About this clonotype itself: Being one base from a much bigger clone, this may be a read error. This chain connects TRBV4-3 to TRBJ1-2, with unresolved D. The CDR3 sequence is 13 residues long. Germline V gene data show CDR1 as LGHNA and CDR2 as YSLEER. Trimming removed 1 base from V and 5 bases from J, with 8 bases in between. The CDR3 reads CASSQAGRYGYTF. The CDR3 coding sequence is TGCGCCAGCAGCCAAGCCGGAAGATATGGCTACACCTTC.

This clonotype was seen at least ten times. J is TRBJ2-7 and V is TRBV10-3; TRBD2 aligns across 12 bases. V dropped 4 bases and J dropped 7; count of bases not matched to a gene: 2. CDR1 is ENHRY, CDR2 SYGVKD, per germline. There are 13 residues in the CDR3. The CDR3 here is CAISGLAGEEQYF. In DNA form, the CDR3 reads TGTGCCATCAGTGGACTAGCGGGAGAAGAGCAGTACTTC.

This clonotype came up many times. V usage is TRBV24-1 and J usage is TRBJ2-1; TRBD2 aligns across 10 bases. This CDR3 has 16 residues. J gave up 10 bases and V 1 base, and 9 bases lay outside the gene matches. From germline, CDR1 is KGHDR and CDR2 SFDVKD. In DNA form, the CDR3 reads TGTGCCACCAGTGATTTCGGTCTAGCGGGAGTTTCGGAGCAGTTCTTC. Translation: CATSDFGLAGVSEQFF.

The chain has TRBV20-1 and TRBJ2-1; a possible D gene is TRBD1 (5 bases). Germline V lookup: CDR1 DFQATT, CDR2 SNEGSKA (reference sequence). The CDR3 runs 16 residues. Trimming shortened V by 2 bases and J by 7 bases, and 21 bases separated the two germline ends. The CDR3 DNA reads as TGCAGTGCTAGAAAAGGGGTTGGTCAATTTTCTAATGAGCAGTTCTTC. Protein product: CSARKGVGQFSNEQFF.

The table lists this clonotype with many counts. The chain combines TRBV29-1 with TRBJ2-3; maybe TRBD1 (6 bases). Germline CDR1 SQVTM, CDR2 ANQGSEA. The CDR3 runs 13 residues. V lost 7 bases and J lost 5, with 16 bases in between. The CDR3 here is CSATGPGGDTQYF. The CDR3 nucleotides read TGCAGCGCAACAGGGCCAGGTGGAGATACGCAGTATTTT.

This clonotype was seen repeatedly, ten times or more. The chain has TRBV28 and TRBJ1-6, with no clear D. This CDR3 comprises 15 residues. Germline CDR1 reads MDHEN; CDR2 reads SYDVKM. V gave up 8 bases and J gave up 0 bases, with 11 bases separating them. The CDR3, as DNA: TGTGCCAGCCGTTCGACAAGCTCCTATAATTCACCCCTCCACTTT. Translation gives CASRSTSSYNSPLHF. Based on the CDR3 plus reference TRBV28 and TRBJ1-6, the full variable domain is DVKVTQSSRYLVKRTGEKVFLECVQDMDHENMFWYRQDPGLGLRLIYFSYDVKMKEKGDIPEGYSVSREKKERFSLILESASTNQTSMYLCASRSTSSYNSPLHFGNGTRLTVT.

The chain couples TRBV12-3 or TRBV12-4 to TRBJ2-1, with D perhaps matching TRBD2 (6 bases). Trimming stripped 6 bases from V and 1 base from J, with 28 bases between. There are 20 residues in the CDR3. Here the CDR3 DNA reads TGTGCCAGCAGGTCTTCCTCAAGGACGTCTCTCGGAGGGTCCTACAATGAGCAGTTCTTC. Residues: CASRSSSRTSLGGSYNEQFF.